This T cell receptor beta chain was recovered during a study of blood T cell repertoires in COVID-19. Germline CDR1 is LNHDA and CDR2 is SQIVND (reference sequence). The CDR3 is made up of 13 amino acids. With V trimmed by 5 bases and J by 5 bases, 3 bases remained unmatched. Cohorts were based on clinical histories the participants reported. Produced via immunoSEQ multiplex PCR; TCRdb's table is partial and in-frame only. The sample contains roughly 220,000 clones, approximately 90% of which appear only once. The sample taken for sequencing was PBMCs or T cells enriched from blood (not recorded which). The chain carries TRBV19 and TRBJ1-5; 7 positions agree with TRBD1. The clonotype was recovered from a woman younger than 30 in a cohort exposed to, infected with or recovered from COVID-19 (not recorded which). This CDR3 is CASSVDRDQPQHF. The CDR3 bases are TGTGCCAGTAGTGTTGACAGGGATCAGCCCCAGCATTTT.